This TCR beta chain was sequenced in a study of metastatic and nonmetastatic thyroid tumors. Whole-study context: Repertoire comparisons spanned blood and tumor or nodule tissue from malignant and benign thyroid patients.

The CDR3 extends over 14 amino acids. Germline assignment: CDR1 SEHNR and CDR2 FQNEAQ (reference sequence). V was shortened by 2 bases and J by 8 bases, with 12 bases between the two germline ends. Ahead of thyroid surgery, no patient had received treatment of any kind. This clone was seen repeatedly, ten times or more. TCRdb re-called the PCR reads via MiXCR. This table holds 30,000 to 35,000 clones, about 15% found once. The receptor was isolated from a male donor with papillary thyroid cancer or a benign thyroid nodule (not recorded which). Some clones in this sample may be carry-over from other donors' samples. V usage is TRBV7-9 and J usage is TRBJ1-4; no firm D call. The sequencing sample was made of blood. CDR3 sequence: CASSLTGLEEKLFF. The CDR3 nucleotides are TGTGCCAGCAGCTTAACGGGCCTCGAGGAAAAACTGTTTTTT.